This paragraph reports one TCR beta chain. The limits of the CDR3 on the DNA are not certain, so only TCRdb's listed CDR3 is given. This sample stems from a study of PD-1 blockade in mismatch repair-deficient tumors. The CDR3 adds up to 16 amino acids, both ends counted. Produced via immunoSEQ multiplex PCR; TCRdb's table is partial and in-frame only. The data contain 60,000 to 75,000 clones, approximately 90% of them singletons. This clonotype was sampled from an adult with mismatch repair-deficient cancer. The chain recombines TRBV1 with TRBJ2-7; the DNA was not used to check the table's D call, TRBD1. TRBV1 constitutes a pseudogene. The sample here was peripheral blood, taken 52 weeks after starting pembrolizumab. CDR3 region: CTSSQVGTGATYEQYF.